These 9 T cell receptor beta chains were all obtained from the same sample, sequenced in a study of blood T cell repertoires in COVID-19. The protocol was immunoSEQ multiplex PCR, while the TCRdb copy is restricted to in-frame clones and leaves out a portion. There are fewer than 250,000 clones in the sample; 80% to 85% occur only once, and about 11% lies in the top ten. The specimen sequenced was peripheral blood. The receptors were gathered from a woman of 80 years or more with COVID-19, enrolled during active disease.

The chain combines TRBV19 with TRBJ2-3; TRBD1 agrees at 9 bases. Per germline, CDR1 LNHDA and CDR2 SQIVND (reference sequence). The CDR3 extends over 16 amino acids. Losses at the gene ends were 5 bases for V and 0 bases for J; bases not matched to a gene: 6. Written as DNA, the CDR3 is TGTGCCAGTAGTTTCAGACAGGGGGGGAGCACAGATACGCAGTATTTT. Protein: CASSFRQGGSTDTQYF.

V and J are TRBV5-4 and TRBJ2-5; possible D gene TRBD2, 6 bases. The CDR3 is 14 amino acids. V lost 1 base, J lost 3 bases, and 10 bases lay in between. Germline V gene lookup returns CDR1 SGHNT and CDR2 YYREEE (reference sequence). As DNA, the CDR3 is TGTGCCAGCAGCTTGCGGGGACTGGAAGAGACCCAGTACTTC. This encodes CASSLRGLEETQYF.

The V call is TRBV3-1 (or the pseudogene TRBV3-2), the J call TRBJ2-7; TRBD1 matches at 7 bases. V lost 0 bases, J lost 2 bases, and 1 base stayed unmatched. There are 14 residues in the CDR3. CDR1 LGHDT and CDR2 YNNKEL come from the germline V gene (reference sequence). The CDR3 loop reads CASSQEGTAYEQYF. For the CDR3, the DNA is TGTGCCAGCAGCCAAGAAGGGACAGCCTACGAGCAGTACTTC.

The rearrangement uses TRBV6-2 or TRBV6-3 and TRBJ1-2; a possible D gene is TRBD1 (6 bases). V was clipped by 5 bases and J by 4 bases, with 14 bases between them. CDR1 is MNHEY and CDR2 is SVGEGT in the germline V gene. This CDR3 has 14 amino acids. The DNA for the CDR3 is TGTGCCAGCAGTCTCCCCGACAGGTTCTATGGCTACACCTTC. It specifies CASSLPDRFYGYTF.

The V and J genes are TRBV7-9 and TRBJ1-1; unclear D gene. Trimming took 0 bases from V and 1 from J, leaving 9 bases between them. The length of the CDR3 is 15 residues. Germline-derived CDR1 and CDR2 are SEHNR and FQNEAQ (reference sequence). In DNA, the CDR3 is TGTGCCAGCAGCTTAGCGTTAGGCGGGAACACTGAAGCTTTCTTT. This translates into CASSLALGGNTEAFF.

The chain employs TRBV5-1 and TRBJ1-2, with D tentatively TRBD1 (6 bases). The CDR3 covers 14 residues. The germline V gene has CDR1 SGHRS and CDR2 YFSETQ. Trimming removed 4 bases from V and 1 base from J, with 11 bases in between. Here the CDR3 reads CASSASGDNYGYTF. DNA for the CDR3: TGCGCCAGCAGCGCCTCAGGGGATAACTATGGCTACACCTTC.

The rearrangement uses TRBV9 and TRBJ1-6; no clear D. Germline-derived CDR1 and CDR2 are SGDLS and YYNGEE. The CDR3 length is 17 residues. The ends were cut back, 7 bases at V and 1 base at J, with 18 bases in the middle. The CDR3 sequence: CASSGWTGGSYNSPLHF. The CDR3, as DNA: TGTGCCAGCTCCGGATGGACGGGAGGTTCCTATAATTCACCCCTCCACTTT.

J is TRBJ2-2 and V is TRBV30; TRBD1 agrees at 7 bases. The CDR3 is made up of 17 amino acids. Germline V gene data show CDR1 as GTSNPN and CDR2 as SVGIG (reference sequence). V lost 5 bases to trimming and J lost 2 bases; unmatched junction nucleotides: 14. The CDR3 here is CAWFPRSGQANTGELFF. For the CDR3, the DNA is TGTGCCTGGTTCCCCCGGTCCGGACAGGCAAACACCGGGGAGCTGTTTTTT.

The chain recombines TRBV28 with TRBJ1-1; the D gene is possibly TRBD1 (5 bases). The CDR3 spans 14 residues. CDR1 MDHEN and CDR2 SYDVKM come from the germline V gene. V was clipped by 5 bases and J by 4 bases, with 14 bases between them. The CDR3: CASSPGGVSTEAFF. The CDR3 DNA sequence: TGTGCCAGCAGTCCGGGGGGGGTTTCCACTGAAGCTTTCTTT.